There are a few counts of the clone carrying this T cell receptor beta chain. Its antigen is currently unknown. This sample was taken from a study of early T cells in non-severe SARS-CoV-2 infection. Study-wide context: Chains were unpaired, as sequencing was done on bulk RNA from unsorted whole blood.

Study-wide results and limits: A preference for anti-spike CD8 responses marked VDJdb matching, which missed private and CD4 specificities.

Germline V gene data show CDR1 as LNHDA and CDR2 as SQIVND (reference sequence). V shed 4 bases, J shed 3 bases, and the junction held 6 bases outside the gene matches. This CDR3 contains 15 residues. Molecules of cDNA were individually given unique molecular identifiers that were attached to them. One entry per CDR3 protein results from TCRdb running MiXCR on the 5' RACE reads. The data hold over 90,000 distinct CDR3 sequences, with around 13% observed a single time. The chain joins TRBV19 to TRBJ2-7, with 10 bases lining up with TRBD2. The origin of this receptor is an adult who was a healthcare worker with PCR-confirmed SARS-CoV-2 infection or an uninfected control (not recorded which). What was sequenced was whole blood. In DNA form, the CDR3 reads TGTGCCAGTAGTACGACGGGACTAGCGATCTACGAGCAGTACTTC. Translated: CASSTTGLAIYEQYF.